The rows below give T cell receptor beta chains drawn from one sample of a study of blood T cell repertoires in COVID-19. The data were produced by immunoSEQ multiplex PCR, yet TCRdb's version contains in-frame clones alone and is incomplete. The table lists around 350,000 clones, roughly 86% of them singletons, with 3% in the top ten. Specimen: peripheral blood. The receptors stem from a human donor in a cohort sampled during active COVID-19. The CDR3 runs from the conserved cysteine through the conserved F or W. The order of the fields is J gene, D gene, clone size, V gene, CDR3 protein, CDR3 DNA. The D gene is left open where the match is weak. Some rows have no size entry. The others give once, few or many, or a class for an expanded clone.

J gene: TRBJ1-6
D gene: -
clone size: once
V gene: TRBV19
CDR3 protein: CATKDIPNSPLHF
CDR3 DNA: TGTGCCACTAAAGACATCCCTAATTCACCCCTCCACTTT

J gene: TRBJ2-7
D gene: TRBD2
clone size: -
V gene: TRBV7-8
CDR3 protein: CASSFPGREQYF
CDR3 DNA: TGTGCCAGCAGCTTTCCCGGGAGGGAGCAGTACTTC

J gene: TRBJ2-5
D gene: TRBD1
clone size: -
V gene: TRBV18
CDR3 protein: CASSLDRGEQETQYF
CDR3 DNA: TGTGCCAGCTCACTGGACAGGGGCGAACAAGAGACCCAGTACTTC

J gene: TRBJ2-2
D gene: -
clone size: -
V gene: TRBV11-3
CDR3 protein: CASSLLSNTGELFF
CDR3 DNA: TGTGCCAGCAGCTTGTTATCGAACACCGGGGAGCTGTTTTTT

J gene: TRBJ2-5
D gene: -
clone size: -
V gene: TRBV7-2
CDR3 protein: CASTPPEYQETQYF
CDR3 DNA: TGTGCCAGCACCCCGCCGGAGTACCAAGAGACCCAGTACTTC

J gene: TRBJ2-3
D gene: TRBD2
clone size: few
V gene: TRBV15
CDR3 protein: CATSLRGLAGADTQYF
CDR3 DNA: TGTGCCACCAGCCTTCGGGGGCTAGCGGGAGCAGATACGCAGTATTTT

J gene: TRBJ2-7
D gene: -
clone size: -
V gene: TRBV6-5
CDR3 protein: CASSPDGEGPYEQYF
CDR3 DNA: TGTGCCAGCAGCCCAGACGGTGAGGGCCCCTACGAGCAGTACTTC

J gene: TRBJ2-7
D gene: TRBD1
clone size: -
V gene: TRBV13
CDR3 protein: CASRVRDRAYEQYF
CDR3 DNA: TGTGCCAGCAGAGTCCGGGACAGAGCCTACGAGCAGTACTTC

J gene: TRBJ2-2
D gene: TRBD2
clone size: -
V gene: TRBV15
CDR3 protein: CATSRASGGAGELFF
CDR3 DNA: TGTGCCACCAGCAGAGCTAGCGGGGGGGCCGGGGAGCTGTTTTTT

J gene: TRBJ2-3
D gene: -
clone size: -
V gene: TRBV2
CDR3 protein: CASKQGSPPDTQYF
CDR3 DNA: TGTGCCAGCAAACAGGGAAGTCCCCCAGATACGCAGTATTTT

J gene: TRBJ2-7
D gene: TRBD1
clone size: few
V gene: TRBV9
CDR3 protein: CASSDSMNRGEQYF
CDR3 DNA: TGTGCCAGCAGCGACTCGATGAACAGGGGCGAGCAGTACTTC

J gene: TRBJ2-2
D gene: -
clone size: -
V gene: TRBV14
CDR3 protein: CASSQVLRVGLFF
CDR3 DNA: TGTGCCAGCAGCCAAGTCCTTAGAGTTGGGCTGTTTTTT

J gene: TRBJ1-5
D gene: -
clone size: -
V gene: TRBV28
CDR3 protein: CASSLRPQHF
CDR3 DNA: TGTGCCAGCAGTTTACGGCCCCAGCATTTT

J gene: TRBJ2-5
D gene: -
clone size: -
V gene: TRBV6-5
CDR3 protein: CATHPTTRAGETQYF
CDR3 DNA: TGTGCCACCCATCCAACAACTAGGGCGGGGGAGACCCAGTACTTC

J gene: TRBJ1-5
D gene: -
clone size: -
V gene: TRBV4-1
CDR3 protein: CASSPRESNQPQHF
CDR3 DNA: TGCGCCAGCAGCCCGCGGGAGTCTAATCAGCCCCAGCATTTT

J gene: TRBJ2-1
D gene: -
clone size: -
V gene: TRBV24-1
CDR3 protein: CATSDPDGGGYSYNEQFF
CDR3 DNA: TGTGCCACCAGTGATCCGGATGGGGGAGGTTACTCCTACAATGAGCAGTTCTTC

J gene: TRBJ1-1
D gene: -
clone size: -
V gene: TRBV5-4
CDR3 protein: CASSFLTENTEAFF
CDR3 DNA: TGTGCCAGCAGCTTCTTGACAGAGAACACTGAAGCTTTCTTT

J gene: TRBJ2-5
D gene: TRBD1
clone size: -
V gene: TRBV5-4
CDR3 protein: CASSGGGQGQETQYF
CDR3 DNA: TGTGCCAGCAGCGGAGGGGGACAGGGTCAAGAGACCCAGTACTTC

J gene: TRBJ2-3
D gene: TRBD1
clone size: -
V gene: TRBV6-6
CDR3 protein: CASSRTGADTQYF
CDR3 DNA: TGTGCCAGCAGTCGAACAGGGGCTGATACGCAGTATTTT

J gene: TRBJ2-3
D gene: TRBD2
clone size: -
V gene: TRBV11-2
CDR3 protein: CASSLAGGPTADTQYF
CDR3 DNA: TGTGCCAGCAGCTTAGCGGGAGGGCCAACCGCAGATACGCAGTATTTT

J gene: TRBJ2-7
D gene: -
clone size: -
V gene: TRBV7-9
CDR3 protein: CASSLRGFAEQYF
CDR3 DNA: TGTGCCAGCAGCTTGCGGGGATTCGCCGAGCAGTACTTC

J gene: TRBJ2-1
D gene: -
clone size: -
V gene: TRBV20-1
CDR3 protein: CSASLDYNEQFF
CDR3 DNA: TGCAGTGCTAGTTTAGACTACAATGAGCAGTTCTTC

J gene: TRBJ2-6
D gene: -
clone size: few
V gene: TRBV7-9
CDR3 protein: CASSFARGAGANVLTF
CDR3 DNA: TGTGCCAGCAGCTTTGCGCGGGGTGCTGGGGCCAACGTCCTGACTTTC

J gene: TRBJ1-6
D gene: -
clone size: once
V gene: TRBV5-1
CDR3 protein: CASQGQGDSPLHF
CDR3 DNA: TGCGCCAGCCAGGGTCAAGGGGATTCACCCCTCCACTTT

J gene: TRBJ1-6
D gene: TRBD1
clone size: -
V gene: TRBV19
CDR3 protein: CASMAGGSYNSPLHF
CDR3 DNA: TGTGCCAGTATGGCAGGGGGTTCCTATAATTCACCCCTCCACTTT

J gene: TRBJ2-5
D gene: -
clone size: -
V gene: TRBV7-6
CDR3 protein: CASSSPLRGRKETQYF
CDR3 DNA: TGTGCCAGCAGCTCTCCCCTAAGGGGAAGGAAAGAGACCCAGTACTTC

J gene: TRBJ2-2
D gene: -
clone size: -
V gene: TRBV6-1
CDR3 protein: CASSERGWTITGELFF
CDR3 DNA: TGTGCCAGCAGTGAAAGAGGATGGACAATTACCGGGGAGCTGTTTTTT

J gene: TRBJ2-1
D gene: TRBD1
clone size: -
V gene: TRBV9
CDR3 protein: CASSVLGQVFNEQFF
CDR3 DNA: TGTGCCAGCAGTGTTTTGGGACAGGTGTTCAATGAGCAGTTCTTC

J gene: TRBJ2-1
D gene: TRBD2
clone size: -
V gene: TRBV5-1
CDR3 protein: CASSSGTGLSGRALEGNEQFF
CDR3 DNA: TGCGCCAGCAGCTCAGGGACAGGGCTTAGCGGGAGGGCCCTCGAGGGCAATGAGCAGTTCTTC

J gene: TRBJ2-3
D gene: TRBD1
clone size: few
V gene: TRBV15
CDR3 protein: CATSRDRGPADTQYF
CDR3 DNA: TGTGCCACCAGCAGAGACAGGGGGCCCGCAGATACGCAGTATTTT

J gene: TRBJ2-1
D gene: TRBD2
clone size: -
V gene: TRBV2
CDR3 protein: CASSEPVGTSGTYEQFF
CDR3 DNA: TGTGCCAGCAGTGAACCTGTTGGGACTAGCGGGACCTATGAGCAGTTCTTC

J gene: TRBJ1-6
D gene: TRBD1
clone size: -
V gene: TRBV5-1
CDR3 protein: CASSLETGANSPLHF
CDR3 DNA: TGCGCCAGCAGCTTGGAAACAGGGGCAAATTCACCCCTCCACTTT

J gene: TRBJ2-7
D gene: TRBD2
clone size: once
V gene: TRBV7-9
CDR3 protein: CASSPQAGVTRYEQYF
CDR3 DNA: TGTGCCAGCAGCCCCCAGGCGGGGGTCACCCGGTACGAGCAGTACTTC

J gene: TRBJ2-1
D gene: TRBD2
clone size: -
V gene: TRBV19
CDR3 protein: CASSGGRGRDNEQFF
CDR3 DNA: TGTGCCAGTAGTGGCGGCCGCGGGAGGGACAATGAGCAGTTCTTC

J gene: TRBJ1-1
D gene: -
clone size: -
V gene: TRBV5-4
CDR3 protein: CASAQTGTPDTEAFF
CDR3 DNA: TGTGCCAGCGCTCAAACCGGGACACCTGACACTGAAGCTTTCTTT

J gene: TRBJ2-2
D gene: -
clone size: -
V gene: TRBV30
CDR3 protein: CAWSVRVGGPNTGELFF
CDR3 DNA: TGTGCCTGGAGTGTACGAGTCGGGGGACCGAACACCGGGGAGCTGTTTTTT

J gene: TRBJ1-2
D gene: TRBD1
clone size: -
V gene: TRBV24-1
CDR3 protein: CATTMTTRQGDGYGYTF
CDR3 DNA: TGTGCCACCACCATGACCACCAGACAGGGGGACGGCTATGGCTACACCTTC

J gene: TRBJ2-2
D gene: -
clone size: -
V gene: TRBV25-1
CDR3 protein: CASSEGDQDRQFTGELFF
CDR3 DNA: TGTGCCAGCAGTGAGGGGGATCAGGACAGACAATTCACCGGGGAGCTGTTTTTT